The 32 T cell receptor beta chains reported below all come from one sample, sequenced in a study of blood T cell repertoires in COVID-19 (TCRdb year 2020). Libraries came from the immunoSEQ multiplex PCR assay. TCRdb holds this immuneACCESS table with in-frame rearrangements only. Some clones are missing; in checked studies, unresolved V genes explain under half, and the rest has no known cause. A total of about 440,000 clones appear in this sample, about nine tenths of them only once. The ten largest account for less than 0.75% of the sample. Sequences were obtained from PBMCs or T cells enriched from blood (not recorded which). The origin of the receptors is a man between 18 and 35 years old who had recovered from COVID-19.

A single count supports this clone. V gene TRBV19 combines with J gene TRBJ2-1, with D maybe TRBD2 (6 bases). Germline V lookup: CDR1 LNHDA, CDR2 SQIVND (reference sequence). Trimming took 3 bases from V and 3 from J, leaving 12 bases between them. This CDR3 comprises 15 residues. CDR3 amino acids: CASSIAGLIYNEQFF. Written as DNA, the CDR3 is TGTGCCAGTAGTATTGCGGGACTTATCTACAATGAGCAGTTCTTC.

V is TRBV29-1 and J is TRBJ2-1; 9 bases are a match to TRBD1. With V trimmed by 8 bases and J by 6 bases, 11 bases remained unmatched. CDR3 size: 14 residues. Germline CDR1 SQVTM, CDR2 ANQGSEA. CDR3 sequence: CSFRPGQGSNEQFF. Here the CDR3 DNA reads TGCAGCTTTCGCCCGGGACAGGGTAGCAATGAGCAGTTCTTC.

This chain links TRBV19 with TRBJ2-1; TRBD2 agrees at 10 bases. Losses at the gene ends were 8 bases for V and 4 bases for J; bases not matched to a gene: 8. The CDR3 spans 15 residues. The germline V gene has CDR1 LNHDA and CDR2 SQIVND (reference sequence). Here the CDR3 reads CASGPLAGGYNEQFF. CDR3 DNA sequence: TGTGCCAGTGGCCCTTTAGCGGGGGGTTACAATGAGCAGTTCTTC. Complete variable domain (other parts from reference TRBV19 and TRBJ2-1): DGGITQSPKYLFRKEGQNVTLSCEQNLNHDAMYWYRQDPGQGLRLIYYSQIVNDFQKGDIAEGYSVSREKKESFPLTVTSAQKNPTAFYLCASGPLAGGYNEQFFGPGTRLTVL.

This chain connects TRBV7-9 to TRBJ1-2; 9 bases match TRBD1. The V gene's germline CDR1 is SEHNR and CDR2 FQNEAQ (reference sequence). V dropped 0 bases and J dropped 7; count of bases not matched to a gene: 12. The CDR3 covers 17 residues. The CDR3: CASSLAAGTGRGIGYTF. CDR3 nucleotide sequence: TGTGCCAGCAGCTTAGCGGCCGGGACAGGGAGGGGCATTGGCTACACCTTC.

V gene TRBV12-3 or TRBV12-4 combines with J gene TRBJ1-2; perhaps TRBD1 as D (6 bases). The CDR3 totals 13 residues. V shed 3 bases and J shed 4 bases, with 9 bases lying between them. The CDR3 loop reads CASSLGATYGYTF. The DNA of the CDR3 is TGTGCCAGCAGTTTGGGGGCCACCTATGGCTACACCTTC.

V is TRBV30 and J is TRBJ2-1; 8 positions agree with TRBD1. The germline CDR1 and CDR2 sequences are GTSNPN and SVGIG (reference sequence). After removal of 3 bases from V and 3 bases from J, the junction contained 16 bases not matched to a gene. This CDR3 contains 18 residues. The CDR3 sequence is CAWSGGQGESSIYNEQFF. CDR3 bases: TGTGCCTGGAGCGGAGGACAGGGAGAGAGCTCAATCTACAATGAGCAGTTCTTC.

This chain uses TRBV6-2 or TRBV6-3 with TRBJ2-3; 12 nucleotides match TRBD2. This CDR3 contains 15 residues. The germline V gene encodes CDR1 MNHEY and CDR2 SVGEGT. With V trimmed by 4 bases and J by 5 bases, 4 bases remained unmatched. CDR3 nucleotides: TGTGCCAGCAGTTGGCTAGCGGGAGGGGAAGATACGCAGTATTTT. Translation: CASSWLAGGEDTQYF.

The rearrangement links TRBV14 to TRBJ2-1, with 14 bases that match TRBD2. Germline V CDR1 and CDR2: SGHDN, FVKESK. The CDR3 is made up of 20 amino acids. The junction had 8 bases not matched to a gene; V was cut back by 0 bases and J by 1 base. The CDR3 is CASSQDRGLAGAFSYNEQFF. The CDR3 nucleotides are TGTGCCAGCAGCCAAGATAGGGGACTAGCGGGAGCCTTTTCCTACAATGAGCAGTTCTTC.

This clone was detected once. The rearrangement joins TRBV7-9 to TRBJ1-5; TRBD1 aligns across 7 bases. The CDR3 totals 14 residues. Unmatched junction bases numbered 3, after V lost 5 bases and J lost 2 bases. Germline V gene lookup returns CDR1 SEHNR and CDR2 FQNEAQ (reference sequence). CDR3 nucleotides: TGTGCCAGCAGCCGCGACAGGGGCAATCAGCCCCAGCATTTT. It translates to CASSRDRGNQPQHF.

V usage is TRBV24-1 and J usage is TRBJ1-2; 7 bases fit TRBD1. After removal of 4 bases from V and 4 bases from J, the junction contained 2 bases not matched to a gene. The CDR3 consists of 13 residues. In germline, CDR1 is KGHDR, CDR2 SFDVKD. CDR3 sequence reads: CATSDGTAYGYTF. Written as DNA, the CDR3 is TGTGCCACCAGTGACGGGACAGCCTATGGCTACACCTTC.

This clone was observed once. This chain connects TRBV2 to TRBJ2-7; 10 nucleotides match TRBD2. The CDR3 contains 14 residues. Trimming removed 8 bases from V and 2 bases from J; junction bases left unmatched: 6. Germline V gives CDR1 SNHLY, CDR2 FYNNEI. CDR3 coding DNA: TGTGCCAGCGAAGTAGCGGGAGGACCCTACGAGCAGTACTTC. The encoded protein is CASEVAGGPYEQYF.

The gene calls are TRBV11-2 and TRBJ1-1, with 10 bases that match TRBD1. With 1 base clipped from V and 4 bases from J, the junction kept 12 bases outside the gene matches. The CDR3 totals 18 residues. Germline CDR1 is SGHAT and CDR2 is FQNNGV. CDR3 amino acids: CASSLVSGTGDIGTEAFF. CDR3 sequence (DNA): TGTGCCAGCAGCTTAGTGTCCGGGACAGGGGATATAGGCACTGAAGCTTTCTTT.

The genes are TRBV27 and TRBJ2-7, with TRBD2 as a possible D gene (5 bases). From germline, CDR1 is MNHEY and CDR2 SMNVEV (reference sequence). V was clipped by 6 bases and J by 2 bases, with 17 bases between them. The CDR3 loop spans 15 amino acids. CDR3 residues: CASSTAGVDPYEQYF. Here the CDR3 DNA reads TGTGCCAGCAGCACAGCCGGGGTGGACCCCTACGAGCAGTACTTC.

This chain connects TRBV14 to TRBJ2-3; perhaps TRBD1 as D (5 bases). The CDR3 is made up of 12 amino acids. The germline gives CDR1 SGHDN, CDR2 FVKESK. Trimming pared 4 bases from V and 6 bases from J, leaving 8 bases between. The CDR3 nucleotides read TGTGCCAGCAGCCTAGGGGCGGATACGCAGTATTTT. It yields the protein CASSLGADTQYF.

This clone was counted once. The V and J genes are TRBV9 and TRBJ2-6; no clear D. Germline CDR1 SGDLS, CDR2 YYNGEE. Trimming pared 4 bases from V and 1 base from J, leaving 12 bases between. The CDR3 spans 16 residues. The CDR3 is CASSPRVSSGANVLTF. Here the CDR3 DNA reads TGTGCCAGCAGCCCTCGTGTGAGTTCTGGGGCCAACGTCCTGACTTTC.

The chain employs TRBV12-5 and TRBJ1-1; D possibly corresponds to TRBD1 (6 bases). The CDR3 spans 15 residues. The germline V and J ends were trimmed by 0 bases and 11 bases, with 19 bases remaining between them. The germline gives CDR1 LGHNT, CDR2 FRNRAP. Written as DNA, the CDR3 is TGTGCTAGTGGTTTGGTCTCCGGGACACCCGAGAAGGCTTTCTTT. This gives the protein CASGLVSGTPEKAFF.

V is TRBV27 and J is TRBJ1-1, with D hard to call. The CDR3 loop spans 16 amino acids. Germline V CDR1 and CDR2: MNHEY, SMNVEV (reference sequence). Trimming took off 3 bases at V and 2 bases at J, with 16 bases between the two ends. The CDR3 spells CASSFPGINKNTEAFF. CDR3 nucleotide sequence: TGTGCCAGCAGTTTCCCCGGGATCAACAAAAACACTGAAGCTTTCTTT.

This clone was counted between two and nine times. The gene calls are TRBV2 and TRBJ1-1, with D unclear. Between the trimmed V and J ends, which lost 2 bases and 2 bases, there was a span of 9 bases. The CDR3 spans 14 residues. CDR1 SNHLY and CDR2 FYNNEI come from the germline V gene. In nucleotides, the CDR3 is TGTGCCAGCAGTGAAACCAGGCAAAACACTGAAGCTTTCTTT. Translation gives CASSETRQNTEAFF. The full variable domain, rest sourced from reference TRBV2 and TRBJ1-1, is EPEVTQTPSHQVTQMGQEVILRCVPISNHLYFYWYRQILGQKVEFLVSFYNNEISEKSEIFDDQFSVERPDGSNFTLKIRSTKLEDSAMYFCASSETRQNTEAFFGQGTRLTVV.

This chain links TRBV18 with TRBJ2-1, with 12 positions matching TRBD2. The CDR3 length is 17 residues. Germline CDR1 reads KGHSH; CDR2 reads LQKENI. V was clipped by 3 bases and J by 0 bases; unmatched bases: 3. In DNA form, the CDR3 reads TGTGCCAGCTCACCGAGACTAGCGGGAGTCTCCTACAATGAGCAGTTCTTC. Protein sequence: CASSPRLAGVSYNEQFF.

The CDR3 DNA follows: TGTGCCAGCTCATTCGCCGGGACAGGACAGAACACCATATATTTT. Its translation: CASSFAGTGQNTIYF. The chain uses TRBV18 and TRBJ1-3; 8 bases fit TRBD1. The CDR3 length is 15 residues. Germline CDR1 reads KGHSH; CDR2 reads LQKENI. Trimming removed 5 bases from V and 7 bases from J; junction bases left unmatched: 10.

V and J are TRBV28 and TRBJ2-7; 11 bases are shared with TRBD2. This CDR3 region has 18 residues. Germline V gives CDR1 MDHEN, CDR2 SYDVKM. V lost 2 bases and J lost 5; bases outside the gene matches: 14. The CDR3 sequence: CASSLQTVWTSGFNEQYF. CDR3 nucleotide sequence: TGTGCCAGCAGTTTACAAACTGTTTGGACTAGCGGGTTTAACGAGCAGTACTTC.

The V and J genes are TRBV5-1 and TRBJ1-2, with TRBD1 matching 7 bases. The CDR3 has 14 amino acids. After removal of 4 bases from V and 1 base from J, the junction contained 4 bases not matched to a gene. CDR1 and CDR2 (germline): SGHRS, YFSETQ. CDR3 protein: CASSRTGLNYGYTF. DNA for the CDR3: TGCGCCAGCAGCCGGACAGGTCTTAACTATGGCTACACCTTC.

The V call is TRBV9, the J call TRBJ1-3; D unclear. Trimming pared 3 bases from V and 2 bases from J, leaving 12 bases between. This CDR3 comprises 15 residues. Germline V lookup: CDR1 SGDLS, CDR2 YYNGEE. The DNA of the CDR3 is TGTGCCAGCAGCGGGTCCCGGGGTCCTGGAAACACCATATATTTT. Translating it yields CASSGSRGPGNTIYF.

CDR3 DNA: TGTGCCAGCAGTTCATTTGGGCTTGGGGCCAACGTCCTGACTTTC. Translated, it gives CASSSFGLGANVLTF. V usage is TRBV28 and J usage is TRBJ2-6; D remains unclear. Trimming pared 4 bases from V and 3 bases from J, leaving 10 bases between. The CDR3 length is 15 residues. Per the germline V gene, CDR1 is MDHEN and CDR2 is SYDVKM. The full variable domain, in which reference TRBV28 and TRBJ2-6 provide the parts outside the CDR3, is DVKVTQSSRYLVKRTGEKVFLECVQDMDHENMFWYRQDPGLGLRLIYFSYDVKMKEKGDIPEGYSVSREKKERFSLILESASTNQTSMYLCASSSFGLGANVLTFGAGSRLTVL.

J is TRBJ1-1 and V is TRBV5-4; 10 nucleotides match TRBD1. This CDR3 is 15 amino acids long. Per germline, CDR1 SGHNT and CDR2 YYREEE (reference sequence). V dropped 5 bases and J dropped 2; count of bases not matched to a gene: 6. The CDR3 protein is CASRRTGGQNTEAFF. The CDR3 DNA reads TGTGCCAGCAGGCGGACAGGGGGACAAAACACTGAAGCTTTCTTT.

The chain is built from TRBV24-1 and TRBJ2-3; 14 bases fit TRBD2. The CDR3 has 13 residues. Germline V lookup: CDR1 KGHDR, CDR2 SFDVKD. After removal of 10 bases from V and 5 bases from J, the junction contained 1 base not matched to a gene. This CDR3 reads CATGLAGVDTQYF. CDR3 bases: TGTGCCACGGGACTAGCGGGAGTAGATACGCAGTATTTT.

CDR3 loop: CASSFGRIQNSPLHF. The CDR3 region has the DNA TGTGCCAGCAGTTTTGGGAGGATCCAGAATTCACCCCTCCACTTT. The V gene is TRBV27, the J gene TRBJ1-6; D is ambiguous. This CDR3 has 15 residues. V lost 3 bases to trimming and J lost 7 bases, with 13 bases between them. Germline values: CDR1 MNHEY, CDR2 SMNVEV (reference sequence).

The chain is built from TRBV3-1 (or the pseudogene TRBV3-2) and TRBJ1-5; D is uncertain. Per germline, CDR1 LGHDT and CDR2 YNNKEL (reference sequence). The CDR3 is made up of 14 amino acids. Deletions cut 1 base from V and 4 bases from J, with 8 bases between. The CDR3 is CASSQGPENQPQHF. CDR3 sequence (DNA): TGTGCCAGCAGCCAAGGGCCGGAGAATCAGCCCCAGCATTTT.

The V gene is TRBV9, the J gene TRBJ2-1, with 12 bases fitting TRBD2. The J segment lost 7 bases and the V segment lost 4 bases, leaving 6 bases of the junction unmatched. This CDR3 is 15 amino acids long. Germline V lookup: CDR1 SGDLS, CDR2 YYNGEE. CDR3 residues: CASSPGLAGWNEQFF. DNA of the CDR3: TGTGCCAGCAGCCCCGGACTAGCGGGGTGGAATGAGCAGTTCTTC.

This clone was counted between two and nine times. The CDR3 DNA reads TGCGCCAGCAGCCTAAGGGGTGGAAACACCATATATTTT. It is translated as CASSLRGGNTIYF. The V call is TRBV5-1, the J call TRBJ1-3; maybe TRBD1 (5 bases). The length of the CDR3 is 13 residues. V was shortened by 4 bases and J by 3 bases, with 8 bases between the two germline ends. The germline CDR1 and CDR2 sequences are SGHRS and YFSETQ.

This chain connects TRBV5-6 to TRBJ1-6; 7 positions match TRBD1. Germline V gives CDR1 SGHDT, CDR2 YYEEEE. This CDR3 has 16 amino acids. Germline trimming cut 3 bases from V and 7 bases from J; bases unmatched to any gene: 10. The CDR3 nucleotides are TGTGCCAGCAGCTCCCCGGGACAGAATCTGAATTCACCCCTCCACTTT. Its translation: CASSSPGQNLNSPLHF.

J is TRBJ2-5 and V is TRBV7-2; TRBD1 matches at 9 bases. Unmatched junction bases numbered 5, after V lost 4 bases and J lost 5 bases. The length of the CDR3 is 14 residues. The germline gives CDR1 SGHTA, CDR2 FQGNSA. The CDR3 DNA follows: TGTGCCAGCAGCTATAACAGGGGGCACGAGACCCAGTACTTC. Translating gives CASSYNRGHETQYF.